This T cell receptor beta chain was retrieved from a study of T cell responses to AZD1222 COVID-19 vaccine. Overall study findings and caveats: The study identified only 6 or 7 AZD1222 recipients as seropositive at baseline. Donors were mostly white British, more females; clonal diversity possibly underestimated. Repertoire sampling was restricted to post-peak T cell response timepoints.

Some second doses came at about 4 weeks and others at about 12 weeks; these were pooled. Libraries were prepared by immunoSEQ multiplex PCR; TCRdb keeps only in-frame clonotypes and omits some of them. Seen here are 110,000 to 150,000 clones, 80% to 95% observed once, and the top ten hold 3% to 4%. In regard to this clone: Its antigen remains unidentified.

Germline-derived CDR1 and CDR2 are MRHNA and SNTAGT. V was shortened by 3 bases and J by 4 bases, with 10 bases between the two germline ends. The CDR3 length is 14 residues. Sequences were derived from peripheral blood, sampled 28 days after the second AZD1222 dose. The source of this sequence is an adult who received the AZD1222 COVID-19 vaccine. This chain joins TRBV6-4 and TRBJ1-3, with D possibly TRBD1 on 6 matching bases. CDR3 in DNA: TGTGCCAGCAGTGAGAGGGGGATGGGAAACACCATATATTTT. This translates into CASSERGMGNTIYF.